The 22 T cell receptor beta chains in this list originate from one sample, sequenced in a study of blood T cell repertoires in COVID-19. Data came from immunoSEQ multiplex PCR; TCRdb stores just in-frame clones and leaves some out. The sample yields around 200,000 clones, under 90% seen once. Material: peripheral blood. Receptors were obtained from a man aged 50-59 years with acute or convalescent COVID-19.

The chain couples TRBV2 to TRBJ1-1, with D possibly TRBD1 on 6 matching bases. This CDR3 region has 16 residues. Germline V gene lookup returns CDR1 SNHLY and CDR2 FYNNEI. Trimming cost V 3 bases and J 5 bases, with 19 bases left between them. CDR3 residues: CASSEDSPAWGTEAFF. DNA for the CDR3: TGTGCCAGCAGTGAGGACAGTCCTGCCTGGGGGACTGAAGCTTTCTTT. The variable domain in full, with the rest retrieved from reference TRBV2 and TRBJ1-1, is EPEVTQTPSHQVTQMGQEVILRCVPISNHLYFYWYRQILGQKVEFLVSFYNNEISEKSEIFDDQFSVERPDGSNFTLKIRSTKLEDSAMYFCASSEDSPAWGTEAFFGQGTRLTVV.

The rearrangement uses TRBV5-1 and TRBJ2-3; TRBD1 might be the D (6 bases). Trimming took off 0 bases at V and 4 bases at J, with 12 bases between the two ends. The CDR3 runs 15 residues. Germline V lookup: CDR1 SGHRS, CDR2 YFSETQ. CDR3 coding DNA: TGCGCCAGCAGCTTGGAGCCAGGGGTGGCAGATACGCAGTATTTT. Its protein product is CASSLEPGVADTQYF.

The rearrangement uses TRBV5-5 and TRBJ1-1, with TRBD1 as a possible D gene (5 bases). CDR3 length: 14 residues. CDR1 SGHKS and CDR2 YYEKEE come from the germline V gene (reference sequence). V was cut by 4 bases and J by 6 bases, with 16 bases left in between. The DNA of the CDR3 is TGTGCCAGCAGCCAGATTAGGGCGGGGGCTGAAGCTTTCTTT. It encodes CASSQIRAGAEAFF.

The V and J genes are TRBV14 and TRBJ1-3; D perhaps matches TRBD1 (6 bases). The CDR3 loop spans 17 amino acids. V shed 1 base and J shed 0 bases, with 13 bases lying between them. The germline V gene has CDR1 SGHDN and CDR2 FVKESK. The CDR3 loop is CASSQGRGSYSGNTIYF. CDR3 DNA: TGTGCCAGCAGCCAAGGAAGGGGGAGTTACTCTGGAAACACCATATATTTT.

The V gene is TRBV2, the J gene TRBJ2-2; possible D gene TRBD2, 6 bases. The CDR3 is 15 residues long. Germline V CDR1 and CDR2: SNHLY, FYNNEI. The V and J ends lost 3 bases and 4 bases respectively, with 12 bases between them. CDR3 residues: CASSEETGGTGELFF. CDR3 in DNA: TGTGCCAGCAGTGAGGAGACCGGGGGCACCGGGGAGCTGTTTTTT.

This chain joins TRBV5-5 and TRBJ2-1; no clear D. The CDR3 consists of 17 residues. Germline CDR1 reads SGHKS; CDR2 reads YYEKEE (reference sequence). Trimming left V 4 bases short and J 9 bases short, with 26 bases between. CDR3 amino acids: CASSPMETSPLRGEQFF. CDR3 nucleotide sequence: TGTGCCAGCAGCCCTATGGAAACGTCCCCCTTAAGAGGTGAGCAGTTCTTC.

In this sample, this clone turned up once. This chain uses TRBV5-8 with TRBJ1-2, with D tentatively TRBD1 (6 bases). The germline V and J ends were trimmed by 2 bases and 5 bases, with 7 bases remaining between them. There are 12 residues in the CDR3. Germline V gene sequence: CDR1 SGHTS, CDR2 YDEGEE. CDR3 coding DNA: TGTGCCAGCAGCTTAAGGGGGTATGGCTACACCTTC. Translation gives CASSLRGYGYTF.

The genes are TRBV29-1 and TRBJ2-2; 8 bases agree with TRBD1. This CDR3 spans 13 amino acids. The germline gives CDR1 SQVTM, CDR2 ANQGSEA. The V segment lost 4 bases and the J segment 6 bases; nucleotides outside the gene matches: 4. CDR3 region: CSVGRGRAGELFF. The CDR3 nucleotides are TGCAGCGTTGGCAGGGGGCGGGCCGGGGAGCTGTTTTTT.

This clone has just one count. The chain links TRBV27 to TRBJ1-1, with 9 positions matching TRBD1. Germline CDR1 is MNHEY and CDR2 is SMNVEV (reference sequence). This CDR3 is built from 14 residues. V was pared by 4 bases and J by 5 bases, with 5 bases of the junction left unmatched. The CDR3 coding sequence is TGTGCCAGCAGTTCCCGGACAGGGGCAACTGAAGCTTTCTTT. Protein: CASSSRTGATEAFF.

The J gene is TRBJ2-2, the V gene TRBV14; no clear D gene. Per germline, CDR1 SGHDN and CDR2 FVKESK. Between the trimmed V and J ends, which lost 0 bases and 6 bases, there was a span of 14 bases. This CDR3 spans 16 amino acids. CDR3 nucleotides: TGTGCCAGCAGCCAAGATGGCCGGGTGTTGTCCGGGGAGCTGTTTTTT. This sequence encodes CASSQDGRVLSGELFF.

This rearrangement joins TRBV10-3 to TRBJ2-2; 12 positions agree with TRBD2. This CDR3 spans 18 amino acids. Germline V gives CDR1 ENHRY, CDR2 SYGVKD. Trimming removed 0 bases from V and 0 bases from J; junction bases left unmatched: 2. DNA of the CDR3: TGTGCCATCAGTGAGTCTCTAGCGGGGGGGCCGAACACCGGGGAGCTGTTTTTT. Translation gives CAISESLAGGPNTGELFF.

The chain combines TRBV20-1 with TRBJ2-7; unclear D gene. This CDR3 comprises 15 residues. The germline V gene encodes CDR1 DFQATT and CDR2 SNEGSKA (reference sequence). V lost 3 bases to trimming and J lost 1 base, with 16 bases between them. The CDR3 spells CSASLGFNPSYEQYF. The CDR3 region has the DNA TGCAGTGCTAGTCTAGGCTTTAACCCTTCCTACGAGCAGTACTTC.

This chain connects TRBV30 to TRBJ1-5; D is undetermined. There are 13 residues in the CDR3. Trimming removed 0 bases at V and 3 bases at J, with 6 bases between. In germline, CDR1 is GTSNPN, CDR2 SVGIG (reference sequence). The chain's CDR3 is CAWSVTDNQPQHF. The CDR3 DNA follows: TGTGCCTGGAGTGTAACAGACAATCAGCCCCAGCATTTT.

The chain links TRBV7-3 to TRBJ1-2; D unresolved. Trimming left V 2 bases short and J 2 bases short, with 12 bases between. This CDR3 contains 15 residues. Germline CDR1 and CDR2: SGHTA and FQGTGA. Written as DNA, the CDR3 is TGTGCCAGCAGCTTAGAGACGGGAATAAACTATGGCTACACCTTC. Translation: CASSLETGINYGYTF.

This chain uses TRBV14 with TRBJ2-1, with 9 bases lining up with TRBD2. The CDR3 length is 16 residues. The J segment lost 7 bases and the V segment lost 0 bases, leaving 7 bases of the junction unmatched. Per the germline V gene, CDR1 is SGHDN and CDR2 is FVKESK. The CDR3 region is CASSQESRGGHNEQFF. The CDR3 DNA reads TGTGCCAGCAGCCAAGAATCGCGGGGGGGCCATAATGAGCAGTTCTTC.

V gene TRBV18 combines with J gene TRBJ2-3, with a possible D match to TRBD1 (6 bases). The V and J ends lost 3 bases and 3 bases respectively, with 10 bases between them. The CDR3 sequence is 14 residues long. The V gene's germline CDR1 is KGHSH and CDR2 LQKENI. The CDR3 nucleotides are TGTGCCAGCTCACCGGGGGCAGGGACAGATACGCAGTATTTT. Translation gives CASSPGAGTDTQYF.

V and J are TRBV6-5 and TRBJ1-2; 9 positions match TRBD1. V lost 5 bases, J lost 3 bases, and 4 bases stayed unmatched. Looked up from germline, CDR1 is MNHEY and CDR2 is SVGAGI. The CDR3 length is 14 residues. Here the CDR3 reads CASSLRDRDYGYTF. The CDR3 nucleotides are TGTGCCAGCAGTCTTCGGGACAGGGACTATGGCTACACCTTC.

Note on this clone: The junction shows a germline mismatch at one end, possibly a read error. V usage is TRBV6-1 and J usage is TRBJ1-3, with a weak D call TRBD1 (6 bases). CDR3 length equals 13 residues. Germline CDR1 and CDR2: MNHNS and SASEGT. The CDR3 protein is CASSEGRGAGRDF. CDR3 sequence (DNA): TGTGCCAGCAGTGAAGGCCGGGGGGCCGGGCGTGATTTT.

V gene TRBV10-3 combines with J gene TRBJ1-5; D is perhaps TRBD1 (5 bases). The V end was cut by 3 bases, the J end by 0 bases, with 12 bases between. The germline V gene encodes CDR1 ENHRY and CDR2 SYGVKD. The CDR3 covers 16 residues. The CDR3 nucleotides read TGTGCCATCAGTGACGACAGAGACAATAGCAATCAGCCCCAGCATTTT. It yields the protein CAISDDRDNSNQPQHF.

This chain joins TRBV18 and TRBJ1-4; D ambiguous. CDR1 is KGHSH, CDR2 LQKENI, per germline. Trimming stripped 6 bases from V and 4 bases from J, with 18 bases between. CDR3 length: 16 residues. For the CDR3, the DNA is TGTGCCAGCTCCCTGGCGGCGCCGGCCCTTAATGAAAAACTGTTTTTT. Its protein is CASSLAAPALNEKLFF.

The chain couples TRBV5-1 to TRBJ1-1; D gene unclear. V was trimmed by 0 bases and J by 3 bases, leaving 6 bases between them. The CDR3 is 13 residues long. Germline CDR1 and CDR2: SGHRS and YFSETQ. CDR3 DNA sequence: TGCGCCAGCAGCTTGGATTCTCACACTGAAGCTTTCTTT. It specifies CASSLDSHTEAFF.

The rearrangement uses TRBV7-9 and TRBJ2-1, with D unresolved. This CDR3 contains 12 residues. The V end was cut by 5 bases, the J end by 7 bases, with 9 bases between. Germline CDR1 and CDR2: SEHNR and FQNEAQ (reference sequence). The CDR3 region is CASSRRANEQFF. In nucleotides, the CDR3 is TGTGCCAGCAGCCGAAGAGCGAATGAGCAGTTCTTC.